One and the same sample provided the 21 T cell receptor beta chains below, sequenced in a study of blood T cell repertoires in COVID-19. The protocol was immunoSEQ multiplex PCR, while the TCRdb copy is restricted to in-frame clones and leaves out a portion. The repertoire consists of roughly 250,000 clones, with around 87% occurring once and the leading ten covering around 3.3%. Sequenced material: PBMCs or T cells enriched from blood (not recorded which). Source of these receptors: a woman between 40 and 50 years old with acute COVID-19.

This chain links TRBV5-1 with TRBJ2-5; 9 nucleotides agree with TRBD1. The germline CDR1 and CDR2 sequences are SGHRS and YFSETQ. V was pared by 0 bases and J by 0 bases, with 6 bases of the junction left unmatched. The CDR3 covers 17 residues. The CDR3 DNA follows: TGCGCCAGCAGCTTGGGAGGGACAGGGTCGTACCAAGAGACCCAGTACTTC. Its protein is CASSLGGTGSYQETQYF. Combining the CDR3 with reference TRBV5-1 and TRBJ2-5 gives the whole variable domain KAGVTQTPRYLIKTRGQQVTLSCSPISGHRSVSWYQQTPGQGLQFLFEYFSETQRNKGNFPGRFSGRQFSNSRSEMNVSTLELGDSALYLCASSLGGTGSYQETQYFGPGTRLLVL.

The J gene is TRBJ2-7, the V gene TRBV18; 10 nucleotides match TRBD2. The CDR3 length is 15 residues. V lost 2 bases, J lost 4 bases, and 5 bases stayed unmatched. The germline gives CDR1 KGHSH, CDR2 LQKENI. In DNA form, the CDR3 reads TGTGCCAGCTCACCAGACCCACTAGCGGGATACGAGCAGTACTTC. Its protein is CASSPDPLAGYEQYF.

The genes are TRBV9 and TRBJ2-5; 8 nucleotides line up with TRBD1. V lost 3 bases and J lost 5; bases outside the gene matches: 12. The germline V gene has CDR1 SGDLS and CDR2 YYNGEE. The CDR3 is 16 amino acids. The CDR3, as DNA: TGTGCCAGCAGCGCAATTTCCGGGACAGGAGGGGAGACCCAGTACTTC. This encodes CASSAISGTGGETQYF.

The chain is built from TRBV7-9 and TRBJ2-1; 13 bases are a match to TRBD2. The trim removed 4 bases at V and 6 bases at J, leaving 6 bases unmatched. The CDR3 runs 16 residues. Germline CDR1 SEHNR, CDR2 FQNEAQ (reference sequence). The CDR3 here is CASSSPTSGRPNEQFF. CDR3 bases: TGTGCCAGCAGCTCACCGACTAGCGGGAGGCCCAATGAGCAGTTCTTC.

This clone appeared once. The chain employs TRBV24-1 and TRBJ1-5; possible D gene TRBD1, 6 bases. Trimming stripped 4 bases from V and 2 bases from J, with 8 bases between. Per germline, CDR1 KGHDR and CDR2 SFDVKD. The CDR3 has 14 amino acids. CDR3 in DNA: TGTGCCACCAGTGAAGCAGGGGGCAATCAGCCCCAGCATTTT. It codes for CATSEAGGNQPQHF.

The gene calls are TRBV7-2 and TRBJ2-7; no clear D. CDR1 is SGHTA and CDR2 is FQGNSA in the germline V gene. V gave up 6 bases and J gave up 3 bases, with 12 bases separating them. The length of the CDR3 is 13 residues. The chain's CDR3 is CASSSDINYEQYF. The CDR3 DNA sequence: TGTGCCAGCAGTTCCGACATAAACTACGAGCAGTACTTC.

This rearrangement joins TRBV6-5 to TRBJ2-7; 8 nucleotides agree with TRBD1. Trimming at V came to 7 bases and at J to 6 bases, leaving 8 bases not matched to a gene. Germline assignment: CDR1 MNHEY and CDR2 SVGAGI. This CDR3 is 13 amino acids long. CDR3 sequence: CASTDRELGEQYF. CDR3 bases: TGTGCCAGCACGGACAGGGAATTGGGCGAGCAGTACTTC.

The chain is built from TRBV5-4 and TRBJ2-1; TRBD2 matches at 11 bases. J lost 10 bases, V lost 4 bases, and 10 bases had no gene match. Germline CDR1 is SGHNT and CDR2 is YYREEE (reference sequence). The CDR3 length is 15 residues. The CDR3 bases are TGTGCCAGCAGCCCTGGACTAGCGGGTGGTGGGGAGCAGTTCTTC. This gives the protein CASSPGLAGGGEQFF.

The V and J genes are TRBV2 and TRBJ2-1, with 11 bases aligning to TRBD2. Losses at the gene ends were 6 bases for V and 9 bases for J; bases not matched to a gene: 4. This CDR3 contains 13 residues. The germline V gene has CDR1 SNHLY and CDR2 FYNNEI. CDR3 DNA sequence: TGTGCCAGCAGGTCGGGACTAGCGGTTGAGCAGTTCTTC. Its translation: CASRSGLAVEQFF.

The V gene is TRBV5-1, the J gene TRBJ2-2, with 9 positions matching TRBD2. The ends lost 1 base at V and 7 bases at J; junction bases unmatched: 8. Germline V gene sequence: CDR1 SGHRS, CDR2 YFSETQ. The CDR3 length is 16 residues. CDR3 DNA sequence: TGCGCCAGCAGCTTGACCACAGCGGGGGGCGGCGGGGAGCTGTTTTTT. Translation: CASSLTTAGGGGELFF.

The CDR3 nucleotides are TGTGCCAGCAGCGGGTGGGACAGCGGCTATGGCTACACCTTC. It translates to CASSGWDSGYGYTF. The chain carries TRBV11-3 and TRBJ1-2; 7 bases align to TRBD1. This CDR3 is built from 14 residues. Germline V lookup: CDR1 SGHNT, CDR2 YENEEA. V shed 5 bases and J 4 bases; nucleotides not matched to a gene: 7.

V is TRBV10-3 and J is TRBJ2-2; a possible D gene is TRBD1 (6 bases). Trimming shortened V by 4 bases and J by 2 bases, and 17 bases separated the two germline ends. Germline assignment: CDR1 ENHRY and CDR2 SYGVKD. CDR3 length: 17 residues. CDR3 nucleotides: TGTGCCATCAGTGCGGGACATCCTCACCAAAACACCGGGGAGCTGTTTTTT. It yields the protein CAISAGHPHQNTGELFF.

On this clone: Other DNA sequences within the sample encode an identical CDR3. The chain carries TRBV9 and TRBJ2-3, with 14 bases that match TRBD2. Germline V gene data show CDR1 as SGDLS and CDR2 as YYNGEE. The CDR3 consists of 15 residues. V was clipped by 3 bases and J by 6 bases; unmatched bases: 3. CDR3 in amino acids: CASSAGTSGSDTQYF. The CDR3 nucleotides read TGTGCCAGCAGCGCCGGGACTAGCGGGAGTGATACGCAGTATTTT.

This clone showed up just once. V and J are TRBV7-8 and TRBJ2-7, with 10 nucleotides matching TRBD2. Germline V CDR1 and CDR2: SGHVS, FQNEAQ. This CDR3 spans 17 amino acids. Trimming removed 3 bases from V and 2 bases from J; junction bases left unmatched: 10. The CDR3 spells CASSLLSTSGHPYEQYF. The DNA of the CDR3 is TGTGCCAGCAGCTTGCTGTCGACTAGCGGGCATCCCTACGAGCAGTACTTC.

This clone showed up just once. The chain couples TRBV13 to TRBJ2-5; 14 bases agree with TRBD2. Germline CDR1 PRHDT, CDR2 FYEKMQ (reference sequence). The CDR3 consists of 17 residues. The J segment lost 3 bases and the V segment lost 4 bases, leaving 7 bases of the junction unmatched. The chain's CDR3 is CASSSGLAGEREETQYF. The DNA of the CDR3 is TGTGCCAGCAGCTCGGGACTAGCGGGAGAGAGGGAAGAGACCCAGTACTTC.

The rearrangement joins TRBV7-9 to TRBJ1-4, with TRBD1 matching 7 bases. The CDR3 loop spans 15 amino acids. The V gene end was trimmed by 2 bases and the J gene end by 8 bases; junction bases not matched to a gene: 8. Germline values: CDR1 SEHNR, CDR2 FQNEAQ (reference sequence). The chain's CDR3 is CASSLSTGDGEKLFF. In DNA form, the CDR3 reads TGTGCCAGCAGCTTAAGTACAGGGGATGGAGAAAAACTGTTTTTT.

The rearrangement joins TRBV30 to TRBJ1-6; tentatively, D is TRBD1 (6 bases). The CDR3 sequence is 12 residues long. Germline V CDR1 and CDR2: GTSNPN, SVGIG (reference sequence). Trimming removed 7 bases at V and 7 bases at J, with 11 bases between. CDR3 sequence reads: CASGQPNSPLHF. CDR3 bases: TGTGCCTCAGGACAGCCCAATTCACCCCTCCACTTT.

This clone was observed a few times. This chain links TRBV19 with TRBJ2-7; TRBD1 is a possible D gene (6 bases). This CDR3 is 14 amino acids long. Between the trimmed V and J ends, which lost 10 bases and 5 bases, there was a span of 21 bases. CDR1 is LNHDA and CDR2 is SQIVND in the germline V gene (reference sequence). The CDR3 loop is CATKDRSSFHEQYF. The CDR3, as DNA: TGTGCCACTAAGGACAGAAGTTCTTTCCACGAGCAGTACTTC.

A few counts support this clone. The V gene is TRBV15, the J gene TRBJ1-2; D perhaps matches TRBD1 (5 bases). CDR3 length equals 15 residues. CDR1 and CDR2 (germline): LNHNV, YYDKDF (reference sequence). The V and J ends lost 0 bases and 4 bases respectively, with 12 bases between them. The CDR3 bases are TGTGCCACCAGCAGAGATGACGGGGGAACCTATGGCTACACCTTC. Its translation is CATSRDDGGTYGYTF.

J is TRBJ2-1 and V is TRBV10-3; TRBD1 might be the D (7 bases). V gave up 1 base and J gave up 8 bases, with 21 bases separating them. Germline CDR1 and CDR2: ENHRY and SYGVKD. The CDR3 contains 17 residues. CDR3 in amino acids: CAISEYAGGPALDEQFF. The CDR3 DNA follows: TGTGCCATCAGTGAGTATGCAGGGGGGCCAGCGTTGGATGAGCAGTTCTTC.

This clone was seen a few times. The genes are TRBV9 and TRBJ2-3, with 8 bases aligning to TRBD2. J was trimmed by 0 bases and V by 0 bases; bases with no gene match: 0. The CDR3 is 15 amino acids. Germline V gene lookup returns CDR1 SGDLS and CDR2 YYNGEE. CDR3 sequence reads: CASSVASGSTDTQYF. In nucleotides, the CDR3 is TGTGCCAGCAGCGTAGCTAGCGGGAGCACAGATACGCAGTATTTT. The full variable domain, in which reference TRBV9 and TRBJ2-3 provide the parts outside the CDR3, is DSGVTQTPKHLITATGQRVTLRCSPRSGDLSVYWYQQSLDQGLQFLIQYYNGEERAKGNILERFSAQQFPDLHSELNLSSLELGDSALYFCASSVASGSTDTQYFGPGTRLTVL.